Presented here are 26 T cell receptor beta chains from one specimen sequenced in a study of shared clonotypes between healthy human individuals. Sequencing used immunoSEQ multiplex PCR; TCRdb keeps in-frame clones, though not all of them. There are some 500,000 clones in the sample; roughly 95% occur only once, and nearly 0.065% lies in the top ten. The sample was naive CD4+ T cells sorted from blood. The subset here: CD45RA+ positively selected. The receptors shown here come from a woman aged 25 to 39 in good health.

V and J are TRBV11-1 and TRBJ1-4; a possible D gene is TRBD1 (6 bases). There are 16 residues in the CDR3. Germline lookup yields CDR1 SGHAT and CDR2 FQDESV (reference sequence). The germline V and J ends were trimmed by 8 bases and 0 bases, with 16 bases remaining between them. DNA of the CDR3: TGTGCCAGCTCACCTTCAGGGGTCTCAACTAATGAAAAACTGTTTTTT. Amino acids: CASSPSGVSTNEKLFF.

The chain joins TRBV11-2 to TRBJ2-1, with 15 bases aligning to TRBD2. Germline V gene data show CDR1 as SGHAT and CDR2 as FQNNGV. The CDR3 has 18 residues. The V gene end was trimmed by 5 bases and the J gene end by 6 bases; junction bases not matched to a gene: 11. For the CDR3, the DNA is TGTGCCAGCAGCCCGAGCGGGACTAGCGGGAGGTTAATCAATGAGCAGTTCTTC. Translating gives CASSPSGTSGRLINEQFF.

V is TRBV7-9 and J is TRBJ2-7; D gene ambiguous. The length of the CDR3 is 13 residues. V shed 4 bases and J shed 7 bases, with 14 bases lying between them. Germline CDR1 SEHNR, CDR2 FQNEAQ (reference sequence). CDR3 region: CASSSLYDGEQYF. DNA of the CDR3: TGTGCCAGCAGCTCTTTGTACGATGGGGAGCAGTACTTC.

CDR3 in amino acids: CASLSVGQGAGQPQHF. In DNA form, the CDR3 reads TGTGCCAGCCTATCCGTCGGACAGGGGGCGGGTCAGCCCCAGCATTTT. The rearrangement uses TRBV28 and TRBJ1-5, with 11 bases fitting TRBD1. V trimming: 8 bases; J trimming: 6 bases; junction bases outside the gene matches: 12. The CDR3 runs 16 residues. Germline loops: CDR1 MDHEN, CDR2 SYDVKM.

The chain couples TRBV10-3 to TRBJ2-7, with D possibly being TRBD2 (5 bases). Trimming removed 0 bases at V and 2 bases at J, with 8 bases between. Germline V lookup: CDR1 ENHRY, CDR2 SYGVKD. The CDR3 extends over 14 amino acids. The CDR3 region has the DNA TGTGCCATCAGTGAGTCGCCGGGGACCTACGAGCAGTACTTC. Amino acid sequence: CAISESPGTYEQYF.

V usage is TRBV30 and J usage is TRBJ1-4; D uncertain. Trimming stripped 8 bases from V and 7 bases from J, with 20 bases between. Germline assignment: CDR1 GTSNPN and CDR2 SVGIG (reference sequence). The CDR3 has 14 amino acids. The CDR3, as DNA: TGTGCCCGGTCGGAAGGCCCAGCCGGTGAAAAACTGTTTTTT. Translated, it gives CARSEGPAGEKLFF.

This clone was detected once. The V call is TRBV5-1, the J call TRBJ2-2; 11 bases align to TRBD2. The CDR3 is 15 residues long. Germline V gives CDR1 SGHRS, CDR2 YFSETQ. J lost 6 bases, V lost 1 base, and 2 bases had no gene match. The CDR3 sequence: CASSLLAGGPGELFF. The CDR3 nucleotides are TGCGCCAGCAGCTTGTTAGCGGGAGGGCCCGGGGAGCTGTTTTTT.

The V gene is TRBV10-1, the J gene TRBJ2-7, with D maybe TRBD2 (5 bases). This CDR3 spans 15 amino acids. The germline CDR1 and CDR2 sequences are WNHNN and SYGVQD (reference sequence). Trimming took 3 bases from V and 0 from J, leaving 12 bases between them. Here the CDR3 DNA reads TGCGCCAGCAGTGAATCCCGGGAATCCTCCTACGAGCAGTACTTC. Amino acids: CASSESRESSYEQYF.

This chain links TRBV9 with TRBJ2-1; TRBD1 agrees at 10 bases. This CDR3 has 14 amino acids. CDR1 SGDLS and CDR2 YYNGEE come from the germline V gene. V was clipped by 0 bases and J by 6 bases; unmatched bases: 0. The DNA of the CDR3 is TGTGCCAGCAGCGTAGGGACAGGGGGCAATGAGCAGTTCTTC. Protein sequence: CASSVGTGGNEQFF.

V gene TRBV2 combines with J gene TRBJ1-3; the D is unclear. V dropped 4 bases and J dropped 0 bases, with 10 bases sitting between them. The CDR3 has 15 residues. Germline V gene lookup returns CDR1 SNHLY and CDR2 FYNNEI. The CDR3 coding sequence is TGTGCCAGCAGTGTTAGGGAGAGCTCTGGAAACACCATATATTTT. Protein sequence: CASSVRESSGNTIYF.

This chain links TRBV28 with TRBJ2-2; 7 positions agree with TRBD2. V shed 3 bases, J shed 6 bases, and the junction held 4 bases outside the gene matches. Germline-derived CDR1 and CDR2 are MDHEN and SYDVKM. The CDR3 loop spans 14 amino acids. In DNA, the CDR3 is TGTGCCAGCAGTTTGGACGGGGGGTCCGGGGAGCTGTTTTTT. It translates to CASSLDGGSGELFF.

The CDR3 DNA reads TGTGCCAGCAGAACCGGGACAGGGGGCCAGAACGGGGAGCTGTTTTTT. Its protein product is CASRTGTGGQNGELFF. This chain connects TRBV28 to TRBJ2-2, with 12 bases lining up with TRBD1. The CDR3 has 16 residues. Germline V gives CDR1 MDHEN, CDR2 SYDVKM. The junction had 9 bases not matched to a gene; V was cut back by 6 bases and J by 7 bases.

The rearrangement joins TRBV10-3 to TRBJ2-7; maybe TRBD2 (6 bases). The CDR3 totals 17 residues. The V end was cut by 3 bases, the J end by 4 bases, with 22 bases between. The germline CDR1 and CDR2 sequences are ENHRY and SYGVKD. In nucleotides, the CDR3 is TGTGCCATCAGTGAACTAGCTTCAAGTGTAACGGGATACGAGCAGTACTTC. Translating gives CAISELASSVTGYEQYF.

This clone is a singleton in its sample. The V and J genes are TRBV19 and TRBJ2-6; D is uncertain. Deletions cut 7 bases from V and 0 bases from J, with 10 bases between. The CDR3 covers 15 residues. Germline-derived CDR1 and CDR2 are LNHDA and SQIVND (reference sequence). The CDR3 loop reads CASIAGPSGANVLTF. The CDR3, as DNA: TGTGCCAGTATTGCAGGACCCTCTGGGGCCAACGTCCTGACTTTC.

The rearrangement links TRBV5-1 to TRBJ1-4; D may be TRBD1 (6 bases). Germline assignment: CDR1 SGHRS and CDR2 YFSETQ. The CDR3 is made up of 14 amino acids. The V end was cut by 4 bases, the J end by 5 bases, with 12 bases between. The CDR3 loop is CASSGGQPNEKLFF. The CDR3 DNA reads as TGCGCCAGCAGCGGCGGACAGCCCAATGAAAAACTGTTTTTT. The whole variable domain, filled in from reference TRBV5-1 and TRBJ1-4, reads KAGVTQTPRYLIKTRGQQVTLSCSPISGHRSVSWYQQTPGQGLQFLFEYFSETQRNKGNFPGRFSGRQFSNSRSEMNVSTLELGDSALYLCASSGGQPNEKLFFGSGTQLSVL.

This chain joins TRBV29-1 and TRBJ2-1, with 8 nucleotides matching TRBD2. CDR3 size: 15 residues. Losses at the gene ends were 4 bases for V and 7 bases for J; bases not matched to a gene: 12. Germline CDR1 reads SQVTM; CDR2 reads ANQGSEA. The CDR3 nucleotides are TGCAGCGTTGCCGATTCCCCTAGCGGGTGGAATGAGCAGTTCTTC. Translated: CSVADSPSGWNEQFF.

The chain combines TRBV5-1 with TRBJ2-1; TRBD2 matches 9 bases. CDR1 and CDR2 (germline): SGHRS, YFSETQ. This CDR3 spans 15 amino acids. V lost 3 bases, J lost 5 bases, and 6 bases stayed unmatched. This chain's CDR3 is CASSSSGDFNNEQFF. The CDR3 DNA is TGCGCCAGCAGCTCTAGCGGGGATTTCAACAATGAGCAGTTCTTC. Variable domain in full (rest from reference TRBV5-1 and TRBJ2-1): KAGVTQTPRYLIKTRGQQVTLSCSPISGHRSVSWYQQTPGQGLQFLFEYFSETQRNKGNFPGRFSGRQFSNSRSEMNVSTLELGDSALYLCASSSSGDFNNEQFFGPGTRLTVL.

V is TRBV6-5 and J is TRBJ2-3; 10 positions agree with TRBD2. J lost 2 bases, V lost 5 bases, and 4 bases had no gene match. The CDR3 sequence is 15 residues long. The germline gives CDR1 MNHEY, CDR2 SVGAGI. The CDR3 region is CASSLAGANTDTQYF. CDR3 in DNA: TGTGCCAGCAGTCTAGCGGGAGCGAACACAGATACGCAGTATTTT.

The chain couples TRBV15 to TRBJ2-1, with D possibly being TRBD2 (5 bases). CDR3 length equals 13 residues. Germline loops: CDR1 LNHNV, CDR2 YYDKDF (reference sequence). Trimming left V 3 bases short and J 7 bases short, with 10 bases between. CDR3: CATSSPPGNEQFF. CDR3 DNA sequence: TGTGCCACCAGCAGCCCCCCGGGAAATGAGCAGTTCTTC.

This sequence joins TRBV10-1 and TRBJ1-1, with D unclear. CDR3 length: 11 amino acids. V lost 4 bases, J lost 5 bases, and 5 bases lay in between. Germline values: CDR1 WNHNN, CDR2 SYGVQD (reference sequence). The CDR3, as DNA: TGCGCCAGCAGTGGGCGGACTGAAGCTTTCTTT. This translates into CASSGRTEAFF.

This clone was counted once. J is TRBJ2-7 and V is TRBV28, with 9 bases identical to TRBD2. The CDR3 has 15 residues. CDR1 and CDR2 from the germline V gene are MDHEN and SYDVKM. Trimming took 6 bases from V and 3 from J; bases not matched to a gene: 9. For the CDR3, the DNA is TGTGCCAGCAGCCCTGGGGTAGCGGGAGTCTACGAGCAGTACTTC. Encoded protein: CASSPGVAGVYEQYF. Filled out from reference TRBV28 and TRBJ2-7, the complete variable domain reads DVKVTQSSRYLVKRTGEKVFLECVQDMDHENMFWYRQDPGLGLRLIYFSYDVKMKEKGDIPEGYSVSREKKERFSLILESASTNQTSMYLCASSPGVAGVYEQYFGPGTRLTVT.

V is TRBV20-1 and J is TRBJ2-7, with D maybe TRBD1 (5 bases). The CDR3 sequence is 11 residues long. Germline V CDR1 and CDR2: DFQATT, SNEGSKA (reference sequence). The V gene lost 2 bases and the J gene lost 7 bases, with 9 bases spanning the gap. CDR3 protein: CSARPRDEQYF. The DNA of the CDR3 is TGCAGTGCTAGACCCAGGGATGAGCAGTACTTC.

The V call is TRBV5-1, the J call TRBJ2-1; D not resolved. Germline CDR1 and CDR2: SGHRS and YFSETQ. The CDR3 sequence is 13 residues long. The V end was cut by 4 bases, the J end by 12 bases, with 17 bases between. This chain's CDR3 is CASSPTSGVAQFF. The CDR3 coding sequence is TGCGCCAGCAGCCCTACCTCCGGCGTAGCGCAGTTCTTC.

This chain joins TRBV2 and TRBJ2-7; D ambiguous. The CDR3 has 15 amino acids. The germline V and J ends were trimmed by 6 bases and 0 bases, with 15 bases remaining between them. Per germline, CDR1 SNHLY and CDR2 FYNNEI. The CDR3: CASSGSVPSSYEQYF. CDR3 DNA: TGTGCCAGCAGCGGGTCCGTCCCGAGCTCCTACGAGCAGTACTTC.

V gene TRBV7-2 combines with J gene TRBJ1-1; D gene uncertain. This CDR3 is built from 13 residues. CDR1 is SGHTA and CDR2 is FQGNSA in the germline V gene. V was cut by 2 bases and J by 1 base, with 5 bases left in between. CDR3 DNA sequence: TGTGCCAGCAGCTTAACACAGAACACTGAAGCTTTCTTT. It translates to CASSLTQNTEAFF.

CDR3 in amino acids: CASSPLVHRETKNTIYF. The CDR3 DNA reads as TGTGCCAGCTCACCACTGGTGCACAGGGAAACGAAAAACACCATATATTTT. The rearrangement links TRBV18 to TRBJ1-3, with D perhaps matching TRBD1 (6 bases). Trimming took off 1 base at V and 6 bases at J, with 19 bases between the two ends. The CDR3 covers 17 residues. Per germline, CDR1 KGHSH and CDR2 LQKENI.